A single sample gave rise to the 17 T cell receptor beta chains below, sequenced in a study of tumor-infiltrating lymphocytes in primary liver carcinoma. The authors made TCR beta cDNA from 400 to 550 ng total RNA with a constant-region primer. Slightly modified ARM-PCR with three nested multiplex PCR rounds yielded TCR beta libraries. TRBV1-TRBV30 forward primers paired with a C-beta reverse primer drove the first two PCR rounds, around 9 cycles each. Each CDR3 protein gets one entry after TCRdb re-called the multiplex PCR reads with MiXCR. The sample contains tens of thousands of distinct CDR3 sequences, 69% of which appear only once. Co-extracted RNA and DNA came from around 20-30 mg of unsorted bulk tissue. Sequencing input: tumor-adjacent normal liver tissue. Source of these receptors: a man aged 35 to 55 with primary liver carcinoma and hepatitis B virus infection.

Comment on this clonotype: The junction and the germline gene differ at one end; a read error may be behind it. The genes are TRBV4-3 and TRBJ2-6, with D perhaps TRBD1 or TRBD2 (5 bases each). Germline CDR1 is LGHNA and CDR2 is YSLEER. This CDR3 spans 14 amino acids. The CDR3 DNA sequence: TGCGCCAGCAGCCAGGGATTCGGGGCCAACATCCTGACTTTC. This encodes CASSQGFGANILTF.

This clonotype was counted many times. The chain carries TRBV6-5 and TRBJ2-1; D possibly matches TRBD1 or TRBD2 (5 bases each). Trimming left V 11 bases short and J 8 bases short, with 16 bases between. The germline V gene has CDR1 MNHEY and CDR2 SVGAGI. The CDR3 has 12 amino acids. CDR3 DNA sequence: TGTGCCGTAACCGGGGCGAACGATGAGCAGTTCTTC. Its translation is CAVTGANDEQFF.

The rearrangement joins TRBV19 to TRBJ2-3; 7 positions match TRBD2. The length of the CDR3 is 16 residues. V shed 6 bases, J shed 6 bases, and the junction held 15 bases outside the gene matches. Germline CDR1 is LNHDA and CDR2 is SQIVND (reference sequence). CDR3 DNA sequence: TGTGCCAGTAGGAATCAAGCGGGAAGGATGTCGGATACGCAGTATTTT. It yields the protein CASRNQAGRMSDTQYF.

This clonotype has more than one count but fewer than ten. The V and J genes are TRBV19 and TRBJ2-3; 9 bases map to TRBD2. CDR1 and CDR2 from the germline V gene are LNHDA and SQIVND (reference sequence). V was clipped by 7 bases and J by 4 bases; unmatched bases: 6. This CDR3 comprises 14 residues. The CDR3 loop reads CASTAGGPADTQYF. The CDR3 nucleotides are TGTGCCAGTACGGCGGGAGGGCCTGCAGATACGCAGTATTTT. Using reference TRBV19 and TRBJ2-3 for the parts outside the CDR3, the full variable domain is DGGITQSPKYLFRKEGQNVTLSCEQNLNHDAMYWYRQDPGQGLRLIYYSQIVNDFQKGDIAEGYSVSREKKESFPLTVTSAQKNPTAFYLCASTAGGPADTQYFGPGTRLTVL.

This clonotype was seen ten or more times. V usage is TRBV5-1 and J usage is TRBJ1-6; a weak D match, TRBD1 (5 bases). Germline-derived CDR1 and CDR2 are SGHRS and YFSETQ. V was clipped by 4 bases and J by 9 bases, with 8 bases between them. The CDR3 is made up of 12 amino acids. CDR3 region: CASSLRGSPLHF. CDR3 nucleotides: TGCGCCAGCAGCCTTAGGGGTTCACCCCTCCACTTT.

Regarding this clonotype: Relative to the germline gene, one junction end is altered; a read error may explain this. The chain uses TRBV6-5 and TRBJ2-1; 9 bases fit TRBD2. CDR1 is MNHEY, CDR2 SVGAGI, per germline. The CDR3 spans 20 residues. DNA for the CDR3: TGTACCAGGCCTCAGGGACCGGGACTAGCTCTCACTAGCTCCTACAATGAGCAGTTCTTC. This encodes CTRPQGPGLALTSSYNEQFF.

In the case of this clonotype: This sequence may be a read error, since a much larger clone differs from it by one base. The chain carries TRBV5-1 and TRBJ2-1; D remains ambiguous. Trimming cost V 0 bases and J 0 bases, with 10 bases left between them. Germline V CDR1 and CDR2: SGHRS, YFSETQ. There are 16 residues in the CDR3. CDR3 sequence (DNA): TGCGCCAGCAGCTTGGGGGCTCCCAGCTCCTACAATGAGCAGTTCTTC. This encodes CASSLGAPSSYNEQFF.

Only a few counts were recorded for this clonotype. This clone may be a read error of a much larger clone one base away. The rearrangement links TRBV29-1 to TRBJ2-1; possibly TRBD1 or TRBD2 for D (6 bases each). The CDR3 has 15 amino acids. CDR1 and CDR2 (germline): SQVTM, ANQGSEA. The chain's CDR3 is CSVEAGGGSYDEQFF. Written as DNA, the CDR3 is TGCAGCGTTGAAGCCGGGGGCGGCTCCTACGATGAGCAGTTCTTC.

Regarding this clonotype: Since a much larger clone is just one base distant, this may be a read error. The conserved closing phenylalanine or tryptophan is absent in this CDR3, likely reflecting a read error. The gene calls are TRBV11-1 and TRBJ2-2, with 8 nucleotides matching TRBD2. With V trimmed by 2 bases and J by 5 bases, 4 bases remained unmatched. This CDR3 region has 15 residues. From germline, CDR1 is SGHAT and CDR2 FQDESV (reference sequence). The CDR3 nucleotides are TGTGCCAGCAGCTTAAGCGGGAGTGGAACCGGGGAGCTGTTTTAT. Translated, it gives CASSLSGSGTGELFY.

Notes on this clonotype: A junction boundary mismatches the germline segment, possibly from a read error. The chain combines TRBV11-1 with TRBJ2-1; D ambiguous. CDR1 and CDR2 (germline): SGHAT, FQDESV (reference sequence). This CDR3 region has 13 residues. This CDR3 is CANSVGLNNEQFF. CDR3 coding DNA: TGTGCCAACAGCGTTGGCCTGAACAATGAGCAGTTCTTC.

The chain employs TRBV6-1 and TRBJ2-5, with D possibly being TRBD1 (6 bases). In germline, CDR1 is MNHNS, CDR2 SASEGT. V dropped 9 bases and J dropped 8 bases, with 22 bases sitting between them. This CDR3 has 14 residues. Written as DNA, the CDR3 is TGTGCCAGGAGGGGTTCCTGCAGGGGTGAAACCCAGTACTTC. It encodes CARRGSCRGETQYF.

Regarding this clonotype: One end of the junction is discordant with germline, which a read error may explain. The chain carries TRBV4-3 and TRBJ2-1, with 10 nucleotides matching TRBD2. Per germline, CDR1 LGHNA and CDR2 YSLEER. The length of the CDR3 is 16 residues. As DNA, the CDR3 is TGTACCAGCAGCCAAGACGGACTAGCGGCATACAATGAGCAGTTCTTC. Translated: CTSSQDGLAAYNEQFF.

This chain connects TRBV12-3 or TRBV12-4 to TRBJ2-5; no clear D. CDR3 size: 13 residues. V was clipped by 9 bases and J by 5 bases, with 16 bases between them. In DNA, the CDR3 is TGTGCCAGGACCCCCGTGAGTGGGGAGACCCAGTACTTC. This codes for CARTPVSGETQYF.

This clonotype was counted a single time. The junction departs from germline at one end; a sequencing error may be responsible. The chain carries TRBV11-2 and TRBJ2-6; 9 bases are a match to TRBD1. The CDR3 runs 16 residues. Germline V lookup: CDR1 SGHAT, CDR2 FQNNGV. The CDR3 loop is CVSSMGTGPGANVLTF. CDR3 DNA: TGTGTCAGCAGCATGGGGACAGGGCCGGGGGCCAACGTCCTGACTTTC.

This chain links TRBV6-1 with TRBJ1-2; D remains unclear. The germline V gene encodes CDR1 MNHNS and CDR2 SASEGT. Trimming took off 8 bases at V and 5 bases at J, with 15 bases between the two ends. This CDR3 region has 13 residues. The CDR3 region is CASFSVEEYGYTF. CDR3 DNA: TGTGCCAGCTTTTCGGTCGAAGAGTATGGCTACACCTTC.

The rearrangement uses TRBV10-3 and TRBJ2-2, with 7 bases matching TRBD2. Looked up from germline, CDR1 is ENHRY and CDR2 is SYGVKD. The CDR3 sequence is 15 residues long. The ends lost 10 bases at V and 3 bases at J; junction bases unmatched: 11. Here the CDR3 reads CASKGGRGDTGELFF. DNA of the CDR3: TGTGCCAGCAAAGGCGGGAGAGGTGACACCGGGGAGCTGTTTTTT.

With respect to this clonotype: One end of the junction is discordant with germline, which a read error may explain. The V call is TRBV12-3 or TRBV12-4, the J call TRBJ2-1; 12 nucleotides line up with TRBD2. The CDR3 contains 16 residues. The CDR3 coding sequence is TGTGCCAGCAGTCGGACTAGCGGGGTCCCCTACAATGCGCAATCCTTC. Translated: CASSRTSGVPYNAQSF.